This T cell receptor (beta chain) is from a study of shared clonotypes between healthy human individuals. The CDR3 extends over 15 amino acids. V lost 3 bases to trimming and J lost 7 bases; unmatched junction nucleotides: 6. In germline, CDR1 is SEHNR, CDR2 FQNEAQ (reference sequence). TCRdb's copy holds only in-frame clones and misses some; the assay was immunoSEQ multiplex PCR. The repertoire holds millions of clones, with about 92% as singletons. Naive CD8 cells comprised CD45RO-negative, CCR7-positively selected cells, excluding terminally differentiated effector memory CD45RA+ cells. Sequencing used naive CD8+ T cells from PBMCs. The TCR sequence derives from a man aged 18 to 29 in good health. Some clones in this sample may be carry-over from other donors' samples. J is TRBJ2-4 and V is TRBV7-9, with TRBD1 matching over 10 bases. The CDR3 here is CASSFRQGAGNIQYF. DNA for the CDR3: TGTGCCAGCAGCTTTAGACAGGGGGCAGGGAACATTCAGTACTTC.